This T cell receptor (beta chain) was found in a study of CD8 T cells in ankylosing spondylitis. The study, taken as a whole, reports: Ankylosing spondylitis blood appeared to carry a characteristic TCR beta motif of roughly eight highly homologous variants. Disease-linked clones reportedly concentrated significantly in matched ankylosing spondylitis synovial fluid. Both synovial fluid and blood in reactive arthritis had previously been reported to carry some motif variants. Relatively scarce in peripheral blood, disease-linked clones were CD8+.

Quantitative 5'-RACE was performed with molecular barcodes, and it yielded the TCR beta libraries. In TCRdb, the 5' RACE reads were re-called with MiXCR into one record per CDR3 protein. The sample carries around 890,000 distinct CDR3 sequences, 12% recorded once. V was pared by 3 bases and J by 3 bases, with 3 bases between. The CDR3 contains 10 residues. Looked up from germline, CDR1 is DFQATT and CDR2 is SNEGSKA (reference sequence). This clonotype occurred many times. Its target is unknown. Material: blood, either unsorted or a sorted T cell fraction (not recorded which). The TCR sequence derives from a male donor with ankylosing spondylitis. The genes are TRBV20-1 and TRBJ2-7; no reliable D call. Written as DNA, the CDR3 is TGCAGTGCTAGGCTCTACGAGCAGTACTTC. It is translated as CSARLYEQYF.